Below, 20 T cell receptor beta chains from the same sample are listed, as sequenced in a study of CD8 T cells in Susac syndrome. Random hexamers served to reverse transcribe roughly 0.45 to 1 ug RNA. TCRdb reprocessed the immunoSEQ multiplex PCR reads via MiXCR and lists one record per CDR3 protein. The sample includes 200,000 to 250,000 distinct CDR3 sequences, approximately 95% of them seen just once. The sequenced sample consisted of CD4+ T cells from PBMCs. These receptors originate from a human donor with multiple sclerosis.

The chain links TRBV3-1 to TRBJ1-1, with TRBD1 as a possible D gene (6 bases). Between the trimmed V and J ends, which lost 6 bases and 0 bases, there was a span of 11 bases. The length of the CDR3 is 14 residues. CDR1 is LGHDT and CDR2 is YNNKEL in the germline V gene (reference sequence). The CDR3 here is CASRQGLVNTEAFF. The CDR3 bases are TGTGCCAGCAGACAGGGTCTAGTGAACACTGAAGCTTTCTTT.

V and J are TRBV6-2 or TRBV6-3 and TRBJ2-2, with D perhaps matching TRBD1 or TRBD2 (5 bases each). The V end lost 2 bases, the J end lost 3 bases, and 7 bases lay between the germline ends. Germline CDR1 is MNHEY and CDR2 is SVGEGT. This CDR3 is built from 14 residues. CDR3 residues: CASSYGTDTGELFF. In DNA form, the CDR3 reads TGTGCCAGCAGTTACGGGACGGACACCGGGGAGCTGTTTTTT.

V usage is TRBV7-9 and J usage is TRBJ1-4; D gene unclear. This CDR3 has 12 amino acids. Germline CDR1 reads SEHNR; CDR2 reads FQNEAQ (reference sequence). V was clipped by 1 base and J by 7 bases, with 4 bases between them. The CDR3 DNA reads TGTGCCAGCAGCTTAGGAGGTGAAAAACTGTTTTTT. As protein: CASSLGGEKLFF.

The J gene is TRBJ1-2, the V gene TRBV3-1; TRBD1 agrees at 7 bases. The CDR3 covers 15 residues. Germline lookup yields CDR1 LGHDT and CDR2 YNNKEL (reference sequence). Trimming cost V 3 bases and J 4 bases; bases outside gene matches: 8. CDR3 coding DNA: TGTGCCAGCAGCCACACGGACAGGCTTTCCTATGGCTACACCTTC. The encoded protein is CASSHTDRLSYGYTF.

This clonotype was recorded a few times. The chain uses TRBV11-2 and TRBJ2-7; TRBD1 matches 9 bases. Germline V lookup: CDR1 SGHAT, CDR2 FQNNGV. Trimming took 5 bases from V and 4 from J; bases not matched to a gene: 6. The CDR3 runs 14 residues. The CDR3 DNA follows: TGTGCCAGCAGCCTGACAGGGGGGAGGTACGAGCAGTACTTC. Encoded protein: CASSLTGGRYEQYF. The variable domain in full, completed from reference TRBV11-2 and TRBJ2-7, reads EAGVAQSPRYKIIEKRQSVAFWCNPISGHATLYWYQQILGQGPKLLIQFQNNGVVDDSQLPKDRFSAERLKGVDSTLKIQPAKLEDSAVYLCASSLTGGRYEQYFGPGTRLTVT.

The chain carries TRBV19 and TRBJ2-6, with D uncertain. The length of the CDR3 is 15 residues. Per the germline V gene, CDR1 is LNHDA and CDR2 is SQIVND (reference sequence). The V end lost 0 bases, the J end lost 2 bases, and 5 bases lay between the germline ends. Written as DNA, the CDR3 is TGTGCCAGTAGTATAGATCATACTGGGGCCAACGTCCTGACTTTC. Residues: CASSIDHTGANVLTF.

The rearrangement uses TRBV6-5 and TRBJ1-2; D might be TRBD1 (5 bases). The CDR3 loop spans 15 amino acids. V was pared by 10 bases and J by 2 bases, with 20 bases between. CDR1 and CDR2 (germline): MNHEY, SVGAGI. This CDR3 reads CATKRVGTANYGYTF. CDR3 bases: TGTGCCACCAAACGGGTGGGGACGGCGAACTATGGCTACACCTTC.

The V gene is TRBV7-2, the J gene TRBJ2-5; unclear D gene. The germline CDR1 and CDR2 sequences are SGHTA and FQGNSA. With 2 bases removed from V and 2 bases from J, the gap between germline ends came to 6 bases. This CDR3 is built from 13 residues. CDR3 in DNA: TGTGCCAGCAGCTTATCCATACAAGAGACCCAGTACTTC. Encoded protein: CASSLSIQETQYF.

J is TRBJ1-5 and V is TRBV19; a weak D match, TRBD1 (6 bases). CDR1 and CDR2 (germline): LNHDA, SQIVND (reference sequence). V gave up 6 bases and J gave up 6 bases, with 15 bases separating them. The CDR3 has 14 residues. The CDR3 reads CASRVGGLGQPQHF. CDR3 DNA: TGTGCCAGTAGGGTCGGGGGGCTCGGTCAGCCCCAGCATTTT.

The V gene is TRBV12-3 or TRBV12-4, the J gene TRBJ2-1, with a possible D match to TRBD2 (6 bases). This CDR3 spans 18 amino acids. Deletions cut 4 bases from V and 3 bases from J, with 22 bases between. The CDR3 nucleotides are TGTGCCAGCAGTTCGCGGCAGGGAGGCCCCGGGAGCTACAATGAGCAGTTCTTC. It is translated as CASSSRQGGPGSYNEQFF.

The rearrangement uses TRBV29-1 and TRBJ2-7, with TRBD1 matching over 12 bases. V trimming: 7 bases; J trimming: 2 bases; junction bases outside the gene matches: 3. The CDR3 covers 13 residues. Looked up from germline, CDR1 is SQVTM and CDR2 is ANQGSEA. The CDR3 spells CSGGDRGPYEQYF. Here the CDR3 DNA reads TGCAGCGGTGGGGACAGGGGGCCCTACGAGCAGTACTTC.

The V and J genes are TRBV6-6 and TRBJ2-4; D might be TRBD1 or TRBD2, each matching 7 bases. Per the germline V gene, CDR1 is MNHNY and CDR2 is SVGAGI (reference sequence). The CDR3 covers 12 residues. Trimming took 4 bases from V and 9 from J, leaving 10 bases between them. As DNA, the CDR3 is TGTGCCAGCAGTTCAGGGGGGGGCATTCAGTACTTC. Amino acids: CASSSGGGIQYF.

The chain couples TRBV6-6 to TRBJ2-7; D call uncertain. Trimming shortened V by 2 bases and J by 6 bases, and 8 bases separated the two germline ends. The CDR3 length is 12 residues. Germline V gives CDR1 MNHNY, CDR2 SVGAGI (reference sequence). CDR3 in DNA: TGTGCCAGCAGTTACGACCTATTCGAGCAGTACTTC. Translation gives CASSYDLFEQYF.

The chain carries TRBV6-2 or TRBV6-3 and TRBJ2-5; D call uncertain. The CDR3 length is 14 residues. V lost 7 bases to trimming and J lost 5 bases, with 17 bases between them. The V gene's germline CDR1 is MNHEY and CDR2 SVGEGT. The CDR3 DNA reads TGTGCCAGCACCAATTTAGGTGGGCCCGAGACCCAGTACTTC. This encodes CASTNLGGPETQYF.

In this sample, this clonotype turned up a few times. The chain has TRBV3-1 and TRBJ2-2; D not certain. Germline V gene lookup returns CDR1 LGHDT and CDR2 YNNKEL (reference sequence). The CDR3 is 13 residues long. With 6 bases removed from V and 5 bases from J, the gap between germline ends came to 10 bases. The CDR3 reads CASSIGGTGELFF. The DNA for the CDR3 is TGTGCCAGCAGTATAGGTGGAACCGGGGAGCTGTTTTTT. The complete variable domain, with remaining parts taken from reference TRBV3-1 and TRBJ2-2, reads DTAVSQTPKYLVTQMGNDKSIKCEQNLGHDTMYWYKQDSKKFLKIMFSYNNKELIINETVPNRFSPKSPDKAHLNLHINSLELGDSAVYFCASSIGGTGELFFGEGSRLTVL.

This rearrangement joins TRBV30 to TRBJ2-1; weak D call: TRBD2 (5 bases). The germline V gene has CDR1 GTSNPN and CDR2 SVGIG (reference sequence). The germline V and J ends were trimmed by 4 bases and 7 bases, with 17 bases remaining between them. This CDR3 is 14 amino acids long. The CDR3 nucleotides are TGTGCCTGGACCTGGCAACTAGTCCGGAATGAGCAGTTCTTC. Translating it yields CAWTWQLVRNEQFF.

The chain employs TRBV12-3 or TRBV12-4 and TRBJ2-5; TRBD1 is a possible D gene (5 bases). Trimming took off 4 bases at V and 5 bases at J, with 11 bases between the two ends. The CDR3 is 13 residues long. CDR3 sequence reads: CASSSYAGETQYF. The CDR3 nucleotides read TGTGCCAGCAGTTCATACGCAGGGGAGACCCAGTACTTC.

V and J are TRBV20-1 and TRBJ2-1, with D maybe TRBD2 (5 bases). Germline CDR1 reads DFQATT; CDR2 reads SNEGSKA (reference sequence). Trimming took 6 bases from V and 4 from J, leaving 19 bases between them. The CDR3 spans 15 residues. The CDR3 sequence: CSAVPMSGTYNEQFF. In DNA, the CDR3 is TGCAGTGCCGTCCCAATGAGCGGAACTTACAATGAGCAGTTCTTC.

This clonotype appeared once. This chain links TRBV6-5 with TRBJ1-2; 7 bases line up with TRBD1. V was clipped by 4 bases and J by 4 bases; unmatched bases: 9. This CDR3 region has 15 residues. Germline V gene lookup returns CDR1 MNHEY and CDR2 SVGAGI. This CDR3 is CASSSTDRDLYGYTF. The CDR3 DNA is TGTGCCAGCAGTTCAACAGACAGGGACCTCTATGGCTACACCTTC.

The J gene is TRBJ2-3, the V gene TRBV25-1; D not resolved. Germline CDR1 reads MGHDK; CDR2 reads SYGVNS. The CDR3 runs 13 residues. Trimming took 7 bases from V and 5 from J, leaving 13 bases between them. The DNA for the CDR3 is TGTGCCAGCACTAGTCCTTACGGAGATACGCAGTATTTT. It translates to CASTSPYGDTQYF.